This TCR beta chain was retrieved from a study of tumor-infiltrating lymphocytes in primary liver carcinoma. For the study at large: Surgical resection was used to treat these primary liver carcinoma patients.

The input was approximately 500 ng total RNA; TCR beta cDNA was made from it with a constant-region primer. Three nested multiplex PCR rounds, a slightly modified ARM-PCR method, built the TCR beta libraries. Amplification in the first two PCR rounds was performed using TRBV1-TRBV30 forward primers and a C-beta reverse primer for 10 cycles each. MiXCR was run by TCRdb on the multiplex PCR reads, yielding one entry per CDR3 protein. The sample has fewer than 400,000 distinct CDR3 sequences; roughly two thirds are singletons. As for this clonotype: The antigen remains undetermined. The CDR3 ends on some other residue instead of the conserved phenylalanine or tryptophan, so this is likely a read error.

Trimming removed 3 bases at V and 7 bases at J, with 22 bases between. The CDR3 covers 16 residues. Out of unsorted whole blood came the blood RNA, and germline DNA was extracted as well. Broader study findings: Tumor region pairs showed greater overlap than either tumor-adjacent or tumor-blood pairs did. The study found a significantly higher top-250-clone fraction in tumors than in blood (p = 0.039).

The TCR originated in a man aged 40-49 years with primary liver carcinoma and hepatitis B virus infection. The chain couples TRBV12-3 or TRBV12-4 to TRBJ2-7; D possibly uses TRBD1 or TRBD2 (6 bases each). Sequenced sample: peripheral blood. The DNA for the CDR3 is TGTGCCAGCAGTTTTGCGGGGCTAGGGGGAGCAGGGGAGCAGTACTTA. Residues: CASSFAGLGGAGEQYL.